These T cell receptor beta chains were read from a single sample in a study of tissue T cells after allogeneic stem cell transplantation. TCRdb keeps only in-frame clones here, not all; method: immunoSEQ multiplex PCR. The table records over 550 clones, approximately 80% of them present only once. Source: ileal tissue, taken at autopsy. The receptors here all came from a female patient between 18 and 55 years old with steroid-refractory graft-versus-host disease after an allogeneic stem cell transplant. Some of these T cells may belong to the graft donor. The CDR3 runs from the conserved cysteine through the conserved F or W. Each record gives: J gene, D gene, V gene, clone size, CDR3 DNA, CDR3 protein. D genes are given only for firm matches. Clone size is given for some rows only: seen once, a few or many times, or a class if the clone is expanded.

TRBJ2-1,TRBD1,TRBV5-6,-,TGTGCCAGCAGCCGGACAGGGTCGTCTAACAATGAGCAGTTCTTC,CASSRTGSSNNEQFF
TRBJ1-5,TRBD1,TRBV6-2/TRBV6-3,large,TGTGCCAGCAGTTACGGGACAGGGATTTATCAGCCCCAGCATTTT,CASSYGTGIYQPQHF
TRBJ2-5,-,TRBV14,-,TGTGCCACCATACCGGAGGGGTTCTTCCAAGAGACCCAGTACTTC,CATIPEGFFQETQYF
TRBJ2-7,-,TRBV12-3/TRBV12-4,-,TGTGCCAGCAGTCAATCCTACGAGCAGTACTTC,CASSQSYEQYF
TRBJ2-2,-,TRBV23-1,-,TGCGCCAGCAGTCCCCCCCGGGAATGGGAGGTCCCTTCGGTTAATGATTGCGGGGAGCTGTTTTTT,CASSPPREWEVPSVNDCGELFF
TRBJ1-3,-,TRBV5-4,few,TGTGCCAGCACCTGGGACGGGGGGAGAGGAAACACCATATATTTT,CASTWDGGRGNTIYF
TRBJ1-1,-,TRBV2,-,TGTGCCAGCGACCCCCTTTTGACCACTGAAGCTTTCTTT,CASDPLLTTEAFF
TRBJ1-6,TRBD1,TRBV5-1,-,TGCGCCAGCAGCTTGGGACAGGGAAGTGGACGTTCACCCCTCCACTTT,CASSLGQGSGRSPLHF
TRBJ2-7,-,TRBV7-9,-,TGTGCCAGCAGCCAGAGGGGGGCCTACGAGCAGTACTTC,CASSQRGAYEQYF
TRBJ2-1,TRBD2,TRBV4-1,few,TGCGCCAGCAGCAAGAGCGGGGGCCCCTACAATGAGCAGTTCTTC,CASSKSGGPYNEQFF
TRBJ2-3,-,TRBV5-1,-,TGCGCCAGCAGCTTGTGGTACCCTAGCTTGTCAGATACGCAGTATTTT,CASSLWYPSLSDTQYF
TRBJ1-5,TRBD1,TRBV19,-,TGTGCCAGTGCGTGGACAGGGCGTCAGCCCCAGCATTTT,CASAWTGRQPQHF
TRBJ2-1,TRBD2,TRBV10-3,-,TGTGCCATCAGTGAGTCATTTACTAGCGGGAGGAAATCCGATGAGCAGTTCTTC,CAISESFTSGRKSDEQFF
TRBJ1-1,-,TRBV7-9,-,TGTGCCAGCAGCCCGGTGACAGGGAACACTGAAGCTTTCTTT,CASSPVTGNTEAFF
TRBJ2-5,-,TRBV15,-,TGTGCCACCAGCCCCACAGTGGGCACCAAAGAGACCCAGTACTTC,CATSPTVGTKETQYF
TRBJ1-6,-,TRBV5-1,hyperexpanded,TGCGCCAGCAGCTTGGCCACAGGGCTTAATTCACCCCTCCACTTT,CASSLATGLNSPLHF
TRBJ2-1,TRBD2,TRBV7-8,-,TGTGCCAGCAGCTTACCGAGGCGGACTAGCCCTGTGTATGAGCAGTTCTTC,CASSLPRRTSPVYEQFF
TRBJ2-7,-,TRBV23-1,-,TGCGCCAGCAGTCCCGTACAGGGCGACGAGCAGTACTTC,CASSPVQGDEQYF
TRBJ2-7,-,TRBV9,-,TGTGCCAGCGCGGGTCCCTCCTACGAGCAGTACTTC,CASAGPSYEQYF
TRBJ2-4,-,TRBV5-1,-,TGCGCCAGCAGCCACACTCCAGGAGCCAAAAACATTCAGTACTTC,CASSHTPGAKNIQYF
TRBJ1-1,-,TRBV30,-,TGTGCCTGGAGTGTAATGCATACTGAAGCTTTCTTT,CAWSVMHTEAFF
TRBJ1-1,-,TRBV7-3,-,TGTGCCAGCAGCTTATTAGGGCTGAACACTGAAGCTTTCTTT,CASSLLGLNTEAFF
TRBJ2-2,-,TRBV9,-,TGTGCCAGCAGCGGCAGGAGCACCGGGGAGCTGTTTTTT,CASSGRSTGELFF
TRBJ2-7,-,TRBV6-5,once,TGTGCCAGCAGTTATCGCAGGTTCTCCTACGAGCAGTACTTC,CASSYRRFSYEQYF
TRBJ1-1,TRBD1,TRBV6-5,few,TGTGCCAGCAGGCACCCGGACAGGGGGAGGACTGAAGCTTTCTTT,CASRHPDRGRTEAFF
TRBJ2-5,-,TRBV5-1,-,TGCGCCAGCAGCTCTGGGGTTAGGGGGGAGACCCAGTACTTC,CASSSGVRGETQYF
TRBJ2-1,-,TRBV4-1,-,TGCGCCAGCAGCCTTCTGGGGGGCCCGACTCGGTCCTACAATGAGCAGTTCTTC,CASSLLGGPTRSYNEQFF
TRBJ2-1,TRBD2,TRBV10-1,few,TGCGCCAGCAGCTTACCCGGGACTAGCGGTAACAATGAGCAGTTCTTC,CASSLPGTSGNNEQFF
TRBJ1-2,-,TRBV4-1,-,TGCGCCAGCAGCCAATACGGGAATGGCTACACCTTC,CASSQYGNGYTF
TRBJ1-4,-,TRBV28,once,TGTGCCAGCCTATGGGGGCCTAATGAAAAACTGTTTTTT,CASLWGPNEKLFF
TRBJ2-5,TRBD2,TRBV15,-,TGTGCCACCAGCAGAGATCGACTAGCGGGAGTGAAGACCCAGTACTTC,CATSRDRLAGVKTQYF
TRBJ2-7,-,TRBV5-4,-,TGTGCCAGCAGCTGGGGGGACGGGGACTACGAGCAGTACTTC,CASSWGDGDYEQYF
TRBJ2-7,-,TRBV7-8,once,TGTGCCAGCGGATTACTCTTTTACGAGCAGTACTTC,CASGLLFYEQYF
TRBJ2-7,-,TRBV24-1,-,TGTGCCACCAGTGACCCCAGAGGGGACGAGCAGTACTTC,CATSDPRGDEQYF
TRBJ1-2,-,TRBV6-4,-,TGTGCCAGCAGCACCGGGATTAACTATGGCTACACCTTC,CASSTGINYGYTF
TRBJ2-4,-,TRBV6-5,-,TGTGCCACGCGGGCGGAACCGTGGCCCAAAAACATTCAGTACTTC,CATRAEPWPKNIQYF
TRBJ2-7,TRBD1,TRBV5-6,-,TGTGCCAGCAGCTTTGGGACAGGCTCCTACGAGCAGTACTTC,CASSFGTGSYEQYF